This T cell receptor (beta chain) stems from a study of monozygotic twins with inflammatory bowel disease. A note on this clonotype: Antigen unknown.

Points from the study as a whole: Background noise in patient repertoires may stem from differing immunosuppressive treatments.

TCRdb re-called the 5' RACE reads, yielding one record per CDR3 amino acid sequence without DNA. Recorded for this sample: 170,000 or so distinct CDR3 sequences. Germline CDR1 reads SNHLY; CDR2 reads FYNNEI. The CDR3 is made up of 12 amino acids. The rearrangement joins TRBV2 to TRBJ1-1; TCRdb returns TRBD1, unconfirmable since there is no DNA. The origin of this receptor is a human donor with ulcerative colitis or Crohn's disease, or a healthy co-twin of an affected twin (not recorded which). Source material: blood. CDR3 protein: CASPGTHTEAFF.